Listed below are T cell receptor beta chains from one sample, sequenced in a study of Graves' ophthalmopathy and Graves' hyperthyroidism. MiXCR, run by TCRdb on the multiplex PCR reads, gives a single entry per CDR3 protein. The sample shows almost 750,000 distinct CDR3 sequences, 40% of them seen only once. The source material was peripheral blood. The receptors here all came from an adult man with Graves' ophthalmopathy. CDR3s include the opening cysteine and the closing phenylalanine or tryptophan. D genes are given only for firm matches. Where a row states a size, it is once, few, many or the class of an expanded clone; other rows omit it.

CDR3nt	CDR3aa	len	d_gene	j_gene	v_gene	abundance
TGTGCCAGCACCCGACTAGCGGGGTACACCGGGGAGCTGTTTTTT	CASTRLAGYTGELFF	15	TRBD2	TRBJ2-2	TRBV7-9	-
TGTGCCACCAGCAGCGACCGACGGGGCAATCAGCCCCAGCATTTT	CATSSDRRGNQPQHF	15	-	TRBJ1-5	TRBV15	-
TGCAGCGTTGAAGGTGGGCGGTTTCACAATGAGCAGTACTTC	CSVEGGRFHNEQYF	14	-	TRBJ2-7	TRBV29-1	-
TGTGCCAGCAGCTTAGAGGGTCTCCGTAATTCACCCCTCCACTTT	CASSLEGLRNSPLHF	15	-	TRBJ1-6	TRBV7-2	-
TGTGCCAGCAGCCCCCTCGGGGTTGCGGGTCAGCCCCAGCATTTT	CASSPLGVAGQPQHF	15	-	TRBJ1-5	TRBV2	many
TGCAGCGTTGGGGGACAGGCAAAAAACTATGGCTACACCTTC	CSVGGQAKNYGYTF	14	TRBD1	TRBJ1-2	TRBV29-1	many
TGTGCCAGCAGTCAGCCCCTCCGCGCGAACGAGCAGTACTTC	CASSQPLRANEQYF	14	-	TRBJ2-7	TRBV7-2	many
TGTGCCAGCAGAACCGACAGGGGGCCGAACACCGGGGAGCTGTTTTTT	CASRTDRGPNTGELFF	16	TRBD1	TRBJ2-2	TRBV25-1	few
TGTGCCAGCAGTTTTTCGGGAAGGGGCAATCAGCCCCAGCATTTT	CASSFSGRGNQPQHF	15	-	TRBJ1-5	TRBV12-3/TRBV12-4	-
TGTGCCAGCAGCTTAGGCCGGAGGATAGACACCGGGGAGCTGTTTTTT	CASSLGRRIDTGELFF	16	-	TRBJ2-2	TRBV7-9	-
TGTGCCAGTTTGTCGGACCCTATGAACACTGAAGCTTTCTTT	CASLSDPMNTEAFF	14	-	TRBJ1-1	TRBV5-6	few
TGTGCCAGCAGTGATCCGAGGGGGTACGAGCAGTACTTC	CASSDPRGYEQYF	13	-	TRBJ2-7	TRBV25-1	-
TGCGCCAGCAGCTTAGAGGACTATGGCTACACCATATATTTT	CASSLEDYGYTIYF	14	-	TRBJ1-3	TRBV7-9	-
TGTGCCAGCAGTTTTCCACAGGGACCTAGCACCTACGAGCAGTACTTC	CASSFPQGPSTYEQYF	16	-	TRBJ2-7	TRBV12-3/TRBV12-4	-
TGTGCCAGCAGTTACTCTCTGGGACAGGGAGCCTACGAGCAGTACTTC	CASSYSLGQGAYEQYF	16	TRBD1	TRBJ2-7	TRBV10-3	few
TGTGCCAGCAGTGATTCCGGGTTCAACACCGGGGAGCTGTTTTTT	CASSDSGFNTGELFF	15	-	TRBJ2-2	TRBV25-1	-
TGTGCCAGCAGCTTGGAGGGGAGGGGCCTCTCCTACGAGCAGTACTTC	CASSLEGRGLSYEQYF	16	TRBD2	TRBJ2-7	TRBV7-9	-
TGTGCCACCAGTGATTCCCTGCGGCAGGCCTATGGCTACACCTTC	CATSDSLRQAYGYTF	15	-	TRBJ1-2	TRBV24-1	-
TGTGCCACCAGCAGAAGCCGACAGGGAGGGTACGAGCAGTACTTC	CATSRSRQGGYEQYF	15	-	TRBJ2-7	TRBV15	-
TGTGCCAGTAGTCCACGACAGGGTCGGAAGCCCCAGCATTTT	CASSPRQGRKPQHF	14	TRBD1	TRBJ1-5	TRBV19	-
TGTGCCAGCAGCGTGGGACAGGGGGGGCGAGGCTACACCTTC	CASSVGQGGRGYTF	14	TRBD1	TRBJ1-2	TRBV2	many
TGTGCCATCAGCAGAGTGGAGGGGGCAACTAATGAAAAACTGTTTTTT	CAISRVEGATNEKLFF	16	-	TRBJ1-4	TRBV15	-
TGTGCCAGCAGCACCGGACAGGGGGGTTATAATTCACCCCTCCACTTT	CASSTGQGGYNSPLHF	16	TRBD1	TRBJ1-6	TRBV7-2	many
TGTGCCAGCAGTTTAGTTGGGTTTGGAAACACCATATATTTT	CASSLVGFGNTIYF	14	-	TRBJ1-3	TRBV12-3/TRBV12-4	-
TGCAGCGTTGATGGGGGTAGCGGCGAGACCCAGTACTTC	CSVDGGSGETQYF	13	-	TRBJ2-5	TRBV29-1	-
TGTGCCAGCAGAGGTCCTACAGGGGGCAAAGCTTTCTTT	CASRGPTGGKAFF	13	TRBD1	TRBJ1-1	TRBV9	many
TGTGCCAGCAGCCCTGCGGGCAGGGTCAATTCACCCCTCCACTTT	CASSPAGRVNSPLHF	15	-	TRBJ1-6	TRBV9	many
TGCAGCGTTGAAGATAGTGGCAGAAACTACGAGCAGTACTTC	CSVEDSGRNYEQYF	14	-	TRBJ2-7	TRBV29-1	-
TGTGCCAGCAGTGAAGCCGTGGGACTAGCGGGAGGCACGAACACCGGGGAGCTGTTTTTT	CASSEAVGLAGGTNTGELFF	20	TRBD2	TRBJ2-2	TRBV25-1	few